This T cell receptor beta chain was captured by sequencing in a study of T-cell memory formation after mild COVID-19. Study in general: The two donors had largely donor-specific TCR clusters.

Germline CDR1 and CDR2: DFQATT and SNEGSKA (reference sequence). The ends lost 5 bases at V and 4 bases at J; junction bases unmatched: 9. The CDR3 contains 14 residues. General study results and limits: Clones that contracted from day 15 to 85 had balanced CD4/CD8; later expanders were CD4+ biased.

A word on this clonotype: Its cognate antigen is unknown.

The authors produced TCR alpha and TCR beta cDNA libraries with sample barcodes and UMIs by 5'RACE using constant-segment primers. TCRdb used MiXCR to reprocess the 5' RACE reads, holding one entry per CDR3 protein. The sample consists of just over 350,000 distinct CDR3 sequences, 13% to 15% of them appearing once. This receptor was identified in a man between 18 and 29 years old who had mild COVID-19 (a few samples of this study predate the infection). Cell type and time point are not known. The rearrangement joins TRBV20-1 to TRBJ2-7; 9 bases align to TRBD2. Sequencing was carried out using PBMCs or a T cell subset sorted from them (not recorded which). As DNA, the CDR3 is TGCAGTGCTCTGGCTGGCGGGGGGGCGTACGAGCAGTACTTC. Protein product: CSALAGGGAYEQYF.